This TCR beta chain came from a study of blood T cell repertoires in COVID-19. Germline CDR1 and CDR2: SGHAT and FQNNGV. J lost 1 base, V lost 4 bases, and 7 bases had no gene match. CDR3 length: 16 amino acids. Authors' processing steps: Researchers report that nucleated cell counts were estimated from reference gene primer amplification. Assay: immunoSEQ multiplex PCR; the TCRdb copy retains only in-frame clones and omits some. V, J and clone size were drawn from that table, and D and trimming were deduced from the DNA. The sample has about 140,000 clones, around 83% seen once. This TCR was sampled from an older woman with acute or convalescent COVID-19. The chain joins TRBV11-2 to TRBJ2-3, with 8 bases fitting TRBD1. Sequenced: peripheral blood. CDR3 coding DNA: TGTGCCAGCAGCTCCAGGGGGCTCAGGGGCACAGATACGCAGTATTTT. Its protein is CASSSRGLRGTDTQYF.